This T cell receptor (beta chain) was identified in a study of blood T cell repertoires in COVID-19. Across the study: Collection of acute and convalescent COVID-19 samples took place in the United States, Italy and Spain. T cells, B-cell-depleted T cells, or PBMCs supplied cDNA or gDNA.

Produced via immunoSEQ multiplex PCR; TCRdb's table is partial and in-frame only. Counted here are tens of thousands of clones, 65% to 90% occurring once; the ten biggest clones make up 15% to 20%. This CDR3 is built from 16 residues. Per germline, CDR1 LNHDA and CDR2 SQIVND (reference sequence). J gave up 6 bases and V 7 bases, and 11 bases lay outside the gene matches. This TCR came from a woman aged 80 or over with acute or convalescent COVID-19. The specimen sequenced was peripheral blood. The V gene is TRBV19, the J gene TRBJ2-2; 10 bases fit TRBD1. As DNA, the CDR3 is TGTGCCAGTAAATCGATAGGACAGGGGGTCTCCGGGGAGCTGTTTTTT. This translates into CASKSIGQGVSGELFF.